These T cell receptor beta chains were read from a single sample in a study of beta chain features in type 1 diabetes. This table comes from immunoSEQ multiplex PCR, and its TCRdb copy is limited to in-frame clones, with some not included. This sample has a few hundred thousand clones, with about 15% found just once. The sequencing input was naive CD4+ T cells from blood. The source of these receptors is a woman aged 18-29 years in good health. CDR3s include the opening cysteine and the closing phenylalanine or tryptophan. The D gene is left open where the match is weak. Size tells how often a clone was seen (once, few, many) or the class of an expanded clone, and some rows leave it out.

D: TRBD1
V: TRBV6-6
size: -
J: TRBJ2-7
DNA: TGTGCCGCAAGGGACAGGTCCCACGAGCAGTACTTC
CDR3: CAARDRSHEQYF

D: -
V: TRBV11-2
size: -
J: TRBJ2-5
DNA: TGTGCCAGCAGCTTACTGGCAGGGGCGGAGACCCAGTACTTC
CDR3: CASSLLAGAETQYF

D: TRBD2
V: TRBV6-1
size: few
J: TRBJ2-1
DNA: TGTGCCAGCAGTGAAGTAGTAGCGGGTGCTAACGAGCAGTTCTTC
CDR3: CASSEVVAGANEQFF

D: -
V: TRBV2
size: few
J: TRBJ2-6
DNA: TGTGCCAGCAGTGAAATCAACTCTGGGGCCAACGTCCTGACTTTC
CDR3: CASSEINSGANVLTF

D: TRBD1
V: TRBV30
size: -
J: TRBJ2-5
DNA: TGTGCCTGGAGTACAGGGGGAAGTGAGACCCAGTACTTC
CDR3: CAWSTGGSETQYF

D: TRBD1
V: TRBV5-1
size: -
J: TRBJ2-1
DNA: TGCGCCAGCAGCGATGCAGGGGGCTCCTACAATGAGCAGTTCTTC
CDR3: CASSDAGGSYNEQFF

D: TRBD2
V: TRBV6-5
size: few
J: TRBJ2-1
DNA: TGTGCCAGCAGTTCCCTTGGACTAGCGGGAGACAATGAGCAGTTCTTC
CDR3: CASSSLGLAGDNEQFF

D: TRBD2
V: TRBV30
size: few
J: TRBJ2-5
DNA: TGTGCCTGGGTAGCGGGAGGGCCTAGGGAGACCCAGTACTTC
CDR3: CAWVAGGPRETQYF

D: TRBD2
V: TRBV7-8
size: -
J: TRBJ2-2
DNA: TGTGCCAGCAGCTCCCGGACTAGCGGGAACACCGGGGAGCTGTTTTTT
CDR3: CASSSRTSGNTGELFF

D: -
V: TRBV15
size: -
J: TRBJ2-3
DNA: TGTGCCACCAGCAGAGGGGACTTAAGGGACTCCACAGATACGCAGTATTTT
CDR3: CATSRGDLRDSTDTQYF

D: TRBD1
V: TRBV18
size: -
J: TRBJ2-7
DNA: TGTGCCAGCTCACGGGGACAGGGGTCAAGTCGGGACGAGCAGTACTTC
CDR3: CASSRGQGSSRDEQYF

D: -
V: TRBV7-9
size: few
J: TRBJ2-5
DNA: TGTGCCAGCAGCTTAGTTTCAGGGACCCAGTACTTC
CDR3: CASSLVSGTQYF

D: -
V: TRBV5-1
size: few
J: TRBJ1-2
DNA: TGCGCCAGCAGCTTGGATGTCTCTGGCTACACCTTC
CDR3: CASSLDVSGYTF

D: TRBD2
V: TRBV2
size: -
J: TRBJ2-3
DNA: TGTGCCAGCAGTCCGGGGACTAGCGGGAGAACAGATACGCAGTATTTT
CDR3: CASSPGTSGRTDTQYF

D: -
V: TRBV25-1
size: -
J: TRBJ2-7
DNA: TGTGCCAGCAGTCCCCGGGAGAACGAGCAGTACTTC
CDR3: CASSPRENEQYF

D: -
V: TRBV28
size: -
J: TRBJ1-5
DNA: TGTGCCAGCAGTTCGGCAGGGTATCAGCCCCAGCATTTT
CDR3: CASSSAGYQPQHF

D: -
V: TRBV19
size: -
J: TRBJ2-1
DNA: TGTGCCAGTAGTTTTAGCCCGGGACTCCTTTACTCCTACAATGAGCAGTTCTTC
CDR3: CASSFSPGLLYSYNEQFF

D: TRBD2
V: TRBV15
size: few
J: TRBJ2-1
DNA: TGTGCCACCAGCAGACTTCTAGCGGGAGTGTCCGATGAGCAGTTCTTC
CDR3: CATSRLLAGVSDEQFF

D: -
V: TRBV7-9
size: few
J: TRBJ2-7
DNA: TGTGCCAGCAGCTTAAACCAGCCAGGGATGTGCGAGCAGTACTTC
CDR3: CASSLNQPGMCEQYF

D: -
V: TRBV30
size: -
J: TRBJ1-1
DNA: TGTGCCTGGAGTGCGGGGGAGAACACTGAAGCTTTCTTT
CDR3: CAWSAGENTEAFF

D: TRBD1
V: TRBV25-1
size: few
J: TRBJ1-2
DNA: TGTGCCAGCAGCTGGACAGGGACAGATGGCTACACCTTC
CDR3: CASSWTGTDGYTF

D: TRBD1
V: TRBV15
size: -
J: TRBJ2-7
DNA: TGTGCCACCAGCAGAGATGGCCTCGAGACAGGGGGCGCGTACGAGCAGTACTTC
CDR3: CATSRDGLETGGAYEQYF

D: -
V: TRBV28
size: few
J: TRBJ2-5
DNA: TGTGCCAGCAGGCTGGGAGTGGAGACCCAGTACTTC
CDR3: CASRLGVETQYF

D: -
V: TRBV30
size: -
J: TRBJ2-1
DNA: TGTGCCTGGAGTGCCGGGAACCGGCAGTTCTTC
CDR3: CAWSAGNRQFF

D: -
V: TRBV19
size: -
J: TRBJ2-7
DNA: TGTGCCAGTAGTATAGGAGGACAAACCTACGAGCAGTACTTC
CDR3: CASSIGGQTYEQYF

D: TRBD2
V: TRBV9
size: few
J: TRBJ2-5
DNA: TGTGCCAGCAGCGCGAGACTAGCGGGAGGGCCAGGGATCACGGAGACCCAGTACTTC
CDR3: CASSARLAGGPGITETQYF

D: TRBD1
V: TRBV18
size: -
J: TRBJ1-1
DNA: TGTGCCAGCTCACCATTTACAGGGGACACTGAAGCTTTCTTT
CDR3: CASSPFTGDTEAFF

D: -
V: TRBV28
size: -
J: TRBJ1-2
DNA: TGTGCCAGCAGTTCCCCCGACAGACTGAACTATGGCTACACCTTC
CDR3: CASSSPDRLNYGYTF

D: TRBD1
V: TRBV9
size: -
J: TRBJ2-2
DNA: TGTGCCAGCAGGGCGATAACGGGACAGGGTGGCGGAGTCGGGGAGCTGTTTTTT
CDR3: CASRAITGQGGGVGELFF

D: TRBD2
V: TRBV4-1
size: few
J: TRBJ2-1
DNA: TGCGCCAGCAGCCAGCCCGGGACTAGAAGTTACAATGAGCAGTTCTTC
CDR3: CASSQPGTRSYNEQFF

D: -
V: TRBV5-1
size: few
J: TRBJ2-3
DNA: TGCGCCAGCGCTACGGGAACAAGCACAGATACGCAGTATTTT
CDR3: CASATGTSTDTQYF

D: TRBD2
V: TRBV10-2
size: -
J: TRBJ2-1
DNA: TGCGCCAGCAGCCCTCAGGCGGGGGACTCCTACAATGAGCAGTTCTTC
CDR3: CASSPQAGDSYNEQFF